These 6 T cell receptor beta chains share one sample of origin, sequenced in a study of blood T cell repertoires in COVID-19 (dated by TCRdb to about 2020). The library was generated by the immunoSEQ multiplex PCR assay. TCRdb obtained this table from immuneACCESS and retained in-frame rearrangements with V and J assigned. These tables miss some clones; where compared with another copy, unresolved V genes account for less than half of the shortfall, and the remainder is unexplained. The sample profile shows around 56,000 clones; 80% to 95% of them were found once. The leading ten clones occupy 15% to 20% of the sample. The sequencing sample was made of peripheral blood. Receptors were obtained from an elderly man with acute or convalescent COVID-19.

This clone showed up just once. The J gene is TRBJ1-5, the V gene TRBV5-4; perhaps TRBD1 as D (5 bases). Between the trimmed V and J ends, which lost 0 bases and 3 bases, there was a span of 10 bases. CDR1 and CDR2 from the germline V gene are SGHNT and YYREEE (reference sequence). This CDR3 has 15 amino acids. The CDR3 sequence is CASSLDGQPNQPQHF. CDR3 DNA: TGTGCCAGCAGCTTGGACGGACAACCCAATCAGCCCCAGCATTTT.

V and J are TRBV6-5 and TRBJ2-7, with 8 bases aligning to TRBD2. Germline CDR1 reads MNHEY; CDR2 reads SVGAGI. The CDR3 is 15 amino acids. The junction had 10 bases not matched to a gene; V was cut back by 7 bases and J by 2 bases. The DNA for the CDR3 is TGTGCCAGCACCCCGGGGGGGCGGTCCACCTACGAGCAGTACTTC. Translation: CASTPGGRSTYEQYF.

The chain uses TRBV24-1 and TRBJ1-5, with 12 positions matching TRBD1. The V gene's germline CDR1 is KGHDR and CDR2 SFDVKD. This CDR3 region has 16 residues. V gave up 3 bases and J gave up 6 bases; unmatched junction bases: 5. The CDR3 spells CATSDAGTGGVQPQHF. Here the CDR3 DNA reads TGTGCCACCAGTGATGCCGGGACAGGGGGCGTTCAGCCCCAGCATTTT.

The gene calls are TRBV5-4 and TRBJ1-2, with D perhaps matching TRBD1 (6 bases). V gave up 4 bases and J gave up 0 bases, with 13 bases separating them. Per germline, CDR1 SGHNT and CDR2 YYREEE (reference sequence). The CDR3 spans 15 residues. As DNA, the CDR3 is TGTGCCAGCAGCATTGGACAGATAGCTAACTATGGCTACACCTTC. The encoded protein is CASSIGQIANYGYTF.

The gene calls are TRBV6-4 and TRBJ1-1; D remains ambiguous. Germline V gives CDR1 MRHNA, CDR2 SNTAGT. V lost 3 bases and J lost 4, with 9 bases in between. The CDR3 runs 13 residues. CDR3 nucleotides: TGTGCCAGCAGTGAGCAGGTGGGCACTGAAGCTTTCTTT. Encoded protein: CASSEQVGTEAFF.

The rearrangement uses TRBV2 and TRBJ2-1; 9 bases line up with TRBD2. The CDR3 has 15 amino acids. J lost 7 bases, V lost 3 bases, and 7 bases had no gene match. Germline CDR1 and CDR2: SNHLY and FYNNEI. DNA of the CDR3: TGTGCCAGCAGTGATCTAGCGGGGTCGGAGAATGAGCAGTTCTTC. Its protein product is CASSDLAGSENEQFF.